These 24 T cell receptor beta chains share one sample of origin, sequenced in a study of blood T cell repertoires in COVID-19. Method: immunoSEQ multiplex PCR; TCRdb's copy keeps in-frame clones and lacks some. The table has approximately 450,000 clones, roughly 91% seen once. Sequenced sample: peripheral blood. The receptors come from a woman in her thirties with acute or convalescent COVID-19.

The genes are TRBV4-1 and TRBJ2-3, with 10 bases fitting TRBD2. The germline V gene encodes CDR1 MGHRA and CDR2 YSYEKL. The CDR3 runs 18 residues. The ends lost 0 bases at V and 2 bases at J; junction bases unmatched: 8. The CDR3 coding sequence is TGCGCCAGCAGCCAAGAGCCCACGACTAGCGGGTACACAGATACGCAGTATTTT. Encoded protein: CASSQEPTTSGYTDTQYF.

This sequence joins TRBV21-1 and TRBJ2-7; the table calls TRBD1, which could not be checked here. TRBV21-1 constitutes a pseudogene. This CDR3 region has 14 residues. The CDR3 protein is CASHPDQGPYEQYF. CDR3 DNA: TGTGCCAGCCACCCGGACCAGGGGCCCTACGAGCAGTACTTC.

This clone showed up just once. The chain recombines TRBV3-1 (or the pseudogene TRBV3-2) with TRBJ2-3, with TRBD2 identical over 7 bases. CDR1 and CDR2 from the germline V gene are LGHDT and YNNKEL (reference sequence). The CDR3 length is 14 residues. V shed 1 base and J 4 bases; nucleotides not matched to a gene: 2. The CDR3 sequence: CASSQGLAPDTQYF. CDR3 coding DNA: TGTGCCAGCAGCCAAGGACTAGCCCCAGATACGCAGTATTTT.

This rearrangement joins TRBV5-4 to TRBJ2-2; TRBD2 matches at 10 bases. The CDR3 covers 16 residues. Unmatched junction bases numbered 7, after V lost 4 bases and J lost 4 bases. CDR1 and CDR2 from the germline V gene are SGHNT and YYREEE (reference sequence). For the CDR3, the DNA is TGTGCCAGCAGCCGAGACAGCGGGGGGGCCACCGGGGAGCTGTTTTTT. Its protein is CASSRDSGGATGELFF.

The chain has TRBV4-2 and TRBJ2-7; 8 nucleotides match TRBD2. Germline V CDR1 and CDR2: LGHNA, YNFKEQ. V was clipped by 3 bases and J by 3 bases; unmatched bases: 10. This CDR3 has 16 amino acids. CDR3 sequence reads: CASSQNTGLDLYEQYF. As DNA, the CDR3 is TGTGCCAGCAGCCAGAACACGGGACTAGATCTCTACGAGCAGTACTTC.

The V gene is TRBV18, the J gene TRBJ1-5, with no clear D. The CDR3 contains 13 residues. The germline V gene has CDR1 KGHSH and CDR2 LQKENI. With 3 bases removed from V and 5 bases from J, the gap between germline ends came to 8 bases. CDR3 nucleotides: TGTGCCAGCTCACCTGATCTATATCAGCCCCAGCATTTT. Protein sequence: CASSPDLYQPQHF.

The V call is TRBV21-1, the J call TRBJ2-4; no DNA check was done on the table's D call, TRBD1. TRBV21-1 is a documented pseudogene. The CDR3 covers 16 residues. DNA for the CDR3: TGTGCCAGCAGCAAAGAGGGGGATGGAGTCAAAAACATTCAGTACTTC. Its protein is CASSKEGDGVKNIQYF.

This chain links TRBV24-1 with TRBJ1-2; weak D call: TRBD1 (5 bases). Deletions cut 5 bases from V and 8 bases from J, with 20 bases between. Germline V CDR1 and CDR2: KGHDR, SFDVKD. This CDR3 comprises 15 residues. The CDR3 DNA is TGTGCCACCAGTGGCAATGGGGCAGCCAACCGGGGCTACACCTTC. Protein sequence: CATSGNGAANRGYTF.

The J gene is TRBJ1-1, the V gene TRBV6-1; 8 bases map to TRBD1. Germline V gene sequence: CDR1 MNHNS, CDR2 SASEGT. V lost 0 bases to trimming and J lost 0 bases; unmatched junction nucleotides: 0. The CDR3 consists of 15 residues. This CDR3 is CASSEADRVNTEAFF. The CDR3 DNA is TGTGCCAGCAGTGAAGCGGACAGGGTGAACACTGAAGCTTTCTTT.

The chain joins TRBV11-2 to TRBJ2-5, with a weak D call TRBD2 (5 bases). V shed 2 bases and J shed 3 bases, with 19 bases lying between them. From germline, CDR1 is SGHAT and CDR2 FQNNGV. There are 17 residues in the CDR3. This CDR3 is CASSLLLAGGPEETQYF. DNA of the CDR3: TGTGCCAGCAGCTTACTATTGGCAGGAGGACCCGAAGAGACCCAGTACTTC.

Concerning this clone: The junction and the germline gene differ at one end; a read error may be behind it. The chain links TRBV19 to TRBJ1-5, with D possibly TRBD1 on 6 matching bases. Germline CDR1 and CDR2: LNHDA and SQIVND (reference sequence). The CDR3 runs to 16 residues. The CDR3 nucleotides are TGTACCAGTAGTAGGGGTGGACAGTCTGTTTATCAGCCCCAGCATTTT. This codes for CTSSRGGQSVYQPQHF.

The chain joins TRBV29-1 to TRBJ2-3; the match to TRBD2 covers 11 bases. The germline V gene encodes CDR1 SQVTM and CDR2 ANQGSEA. J lost 4 bases, V lost 1 base, and 7 bases had no gene match. This CDR3 has 16 residues. The CDR3 loop is CSVEGRLAGLPDTQYF. The CDR3 DNA is TGCAGCGTTGAAGGCAGACTAGCGGGGCTTCCAGATACGCAGTATTTT.

The chain has TRBV11-3 and TRBJ1-1, with 7 bases fitting TRBD1. This CDR3 contains 15 residues. After removal of 2 bases from V and 5 bases from J, the junction contained 8 bases not matched to a gene. Germline-derived CDR1 and CDR2 are SGHNT and YENEEA. The CDR3 DNA reads as TGTGCCAGCAGCTTAAGCGGACAGGTGGGGACTGAAGCTTTCTTT. Translating it yields CASSLSGQVGTEAFF.

J is TRBJ2-7 and V is TRBV7-2; possible D gene TRBD2, 5 bases. The CDR3 loop spans 15 amino acids. Per germline, CDR1 SGHTA and CDR2 FQGNSA. With 3 bases removed from V and 3 bases from J, the gap between germline ends came to 15 bases. The CDR3 loop is CASSFGLSPRYEQYF. In DNA, the CDR3 is TGTGCCAGCAGCTTTGGACTCTCACCCCGCTACGAGCAGTACTTC.

The chain joins TRBV15 to TRBJ2-1; 8 nucleotides agree with TRBD2. V trimming: 5 bases; J trimming: 4 bases; junction bases outside the gene matches: 7. Germline CDR1 and CDR2: LNHNV and YYDKDF (reference sequence). This CDR3 contains 15 residues. The CDR3 DNA reads as TGTGCCACCAGCGGTACTAGCGGTTTTTACAATGAGCAGTTCTTC. Residues: CATSGTSGFYNEQFF.

V and J are TRBV5-5 and TRBJ2-1; 8 bases agree with TRBD1. Germline values: CDR1 SGHKS, CDR2 YYEKEE (reference sequence). J was trimmed by 4 bases and V by 4 bases; bases with no gene match: 7. CDR3 length equals 15 residues. Here the CDR3 reads CASSARGLSYNEQFF. The CDR3 DNA is TGTGCCAGCAGCGCCAGGGGGCTGAGTTACAATGAGCAGTTCTTC.

The V gene is TRBV11-2, the J gene TRBJ2-1; 11 bases are shared with TRBD1. The CDR3 is 15 amino acids. Trimming at V came to 1 base and at J to 8 bases, leaving 4 bases not matched to a gene. The V gene's germline CDR1 is SGHAT and CDR2 FQNNGV. The CDR3 DNA reads as TGTGCCAGCAGCTTAGCCCCGGACAGGGGGCATGAGCAGTTCTTC. This sequence encodes CASSLAPDRGHEQFF.

This chain's CDR3 is CASRPTPGTEPPTNCSPLHF. DNA of the CDR3: TGCGCCAGCAGGCCTACACCCGGGACAGAACCCCCTACTAATTGTTCACCCCTCCACTTT. The chain joins TRBV23-1 to TRBJ1-6; 7 nucleotides line up with TRBD1. TRBV23-1 belongs to the ORF category, with a function that is uncertain. This CDR3 region has 20 residues. Trimming took 6 bases from V and 9 from J; bases not matched to a gene: 26.

The chain has TRBV5-6 and TRBJ2-5; D is unresolved. CDR1 is SGHDT and CDR2 is YYEEEE in the germline V gene. V was trimmed by 4 bases and J by 5 bases, leaving 12 bases between them. The CDR3 is 13 amino acids. DNA for the CDR3: TGTGCCAGCAGCCCCCGGTTGAGGGAGACCCAGTACTTC. Amino acids: CASSPRLRETQYF.

The chain has TRBV6-1 and TRBJ1-6; perhaps TRBD1 as D (5 bases). The CDR3 loop spans 17 amino acids. The V gene lost 3 bases and the J gene lost 6 bases, with 18 bases spanning the gap. Looked up from germline, CDR1 is MNHNS and CDR2 is SASEGT. The CDR3 DNA reads as TGTGCCAGCAGTGAGCTGAGAAACCGGGACTTTAATTCACCCCTCCACTTT. Residues: CASSELRNRDFNSPLHF.

This sequence joins TRBV2 and TRBJ1-3, with D possibly matching TRBD1 (6 bases). Looked up from germline, CDR1 is SNHLY and CDR2 is FYNNEI. Deletions cut 1 base from V and 7 bases from J, with 17 bases between. CDR3 length equals 16 residues. CDR3 nucleotides: TGTGCCAGCAGTGAAGGTTTCGGGACACTGTCGAACACCATATATTTT. Encoded protein: CASSEGFGTLSNTIYF.

This chain joins TRBV9 and TRBJ1-2; 9 bases align to TRBD1. V shed 0 bases, J shed 1 base, and the junction held 1 base outside the gene matches. The CDR3 extends over 15 amino acids. Germline-derived CDR1 and CDR2 are SGDLS and YYNGEE. As DNA, the CDR3 is TGTGCCAGCAGCGTAGGACAGGGGGGTAACTATGGCTACACCTTC. Translating gives CASSVGQGGNYGYTF.

This sequence joins TRBV4-2 and TRBJ1-5, with D tentatively TRBD1 (5 bases). Deletions cut 0 bases from V and 4 bases from J, with 10 bases between. Germline V gene data show CDR1 as LGHNA and CDR2 as YNFKEQ. The length of the CDR3 is 15 residues. The CDR3 sequence: CASSQDGGGNQPQHF. The CDR3 DNA is TGTGCCAGCAGCCAAGATGGGGGAGGGAATCAGCCCCAGCATTTT.

This rearrangement joins TRBV5-4 to TRBJ2-7, with 11 bases identical to TRBD1. The CDR3 consists of 15 residues. Germline V gives CDR1 SGHNT, CDR2 YYREEE (reference sequence). The V and J ends lost 5 bases and 2 bases, in that order; junction bases with no gene match: 6. CDR3 sequence reads: CASSPGQGATYEQYF. In nucleotides, the CDR3 is TGTGCCAGCAGTCCCGGACAGGGGGCAACCTACGAGCAGTACTTC.